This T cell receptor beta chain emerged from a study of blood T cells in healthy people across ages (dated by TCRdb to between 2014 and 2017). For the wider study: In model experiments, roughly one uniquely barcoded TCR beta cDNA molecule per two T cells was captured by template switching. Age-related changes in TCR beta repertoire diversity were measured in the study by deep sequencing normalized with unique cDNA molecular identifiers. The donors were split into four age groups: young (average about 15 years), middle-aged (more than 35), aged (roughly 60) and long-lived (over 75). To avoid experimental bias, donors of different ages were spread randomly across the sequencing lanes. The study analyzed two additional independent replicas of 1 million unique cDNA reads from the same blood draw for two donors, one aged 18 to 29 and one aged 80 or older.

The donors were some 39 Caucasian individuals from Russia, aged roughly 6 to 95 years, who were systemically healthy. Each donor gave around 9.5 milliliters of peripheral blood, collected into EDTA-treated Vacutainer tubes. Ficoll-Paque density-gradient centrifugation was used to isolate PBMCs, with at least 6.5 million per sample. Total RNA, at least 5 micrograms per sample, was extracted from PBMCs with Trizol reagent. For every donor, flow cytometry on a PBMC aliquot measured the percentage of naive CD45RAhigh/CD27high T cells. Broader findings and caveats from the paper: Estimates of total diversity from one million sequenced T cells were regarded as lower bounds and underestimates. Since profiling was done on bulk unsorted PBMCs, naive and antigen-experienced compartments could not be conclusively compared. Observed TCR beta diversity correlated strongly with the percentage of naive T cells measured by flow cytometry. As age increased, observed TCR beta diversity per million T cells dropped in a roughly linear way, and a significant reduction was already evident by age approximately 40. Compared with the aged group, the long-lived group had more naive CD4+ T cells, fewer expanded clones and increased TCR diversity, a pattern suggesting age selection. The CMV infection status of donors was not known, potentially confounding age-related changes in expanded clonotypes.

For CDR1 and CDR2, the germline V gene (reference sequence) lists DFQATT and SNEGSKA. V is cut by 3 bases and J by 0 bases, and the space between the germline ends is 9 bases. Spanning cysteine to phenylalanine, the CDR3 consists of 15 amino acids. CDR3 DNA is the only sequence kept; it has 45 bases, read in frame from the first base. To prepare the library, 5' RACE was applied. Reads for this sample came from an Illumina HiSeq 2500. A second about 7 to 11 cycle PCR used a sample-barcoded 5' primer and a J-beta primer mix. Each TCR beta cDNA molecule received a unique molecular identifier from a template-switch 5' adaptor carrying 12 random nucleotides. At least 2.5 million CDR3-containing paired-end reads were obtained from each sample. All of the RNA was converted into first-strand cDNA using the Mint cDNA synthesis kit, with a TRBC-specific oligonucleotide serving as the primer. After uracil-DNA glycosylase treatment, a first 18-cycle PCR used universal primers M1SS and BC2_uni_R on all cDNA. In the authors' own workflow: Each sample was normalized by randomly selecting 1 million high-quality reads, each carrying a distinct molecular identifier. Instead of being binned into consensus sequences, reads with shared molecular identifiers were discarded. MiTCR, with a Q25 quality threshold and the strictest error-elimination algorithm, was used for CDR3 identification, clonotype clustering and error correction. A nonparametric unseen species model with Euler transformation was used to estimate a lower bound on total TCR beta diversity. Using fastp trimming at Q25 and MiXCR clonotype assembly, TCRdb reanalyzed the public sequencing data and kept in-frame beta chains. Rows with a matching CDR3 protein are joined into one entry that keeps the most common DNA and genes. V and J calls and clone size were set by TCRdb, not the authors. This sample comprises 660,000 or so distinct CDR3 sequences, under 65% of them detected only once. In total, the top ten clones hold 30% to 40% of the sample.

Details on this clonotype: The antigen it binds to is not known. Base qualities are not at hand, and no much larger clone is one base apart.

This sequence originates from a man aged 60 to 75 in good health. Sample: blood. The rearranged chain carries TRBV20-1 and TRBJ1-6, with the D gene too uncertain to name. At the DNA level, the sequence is TGCAGTGCTAGTTGGCAATCCTCCTATAATTCACCCCTCCACTTT. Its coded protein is CSASWQSSYNSPLHF.